The clone carrying this T cell receptor (beta chain) was picked up one time. Given the absence of the conserved phenylalanine or tryptophan at the CDR3 end, a read error is likely. Unique molecular identifiers were present on the cDNA, which also gained a universal primer site by template switching. From the 5' RACE reads, TCRdb called clonotypes with MiXCR, one entry per CDR3 protein. Of approximately 600,000 distinct CDR3 sequences in the sample, roughly 6.6% were seen once. This sample is drawn from a study of identical twins. In germline, CDR1 is MDHEN, CDR2 SYDVKM. The CDR3 consists of 16 residues. V was clipped by 7 bases and J by 5 bases, with 23 bases between them. These sequences were also reported in another study, on yellow fever vaccine responses in identical twins.

The rearrangement uses TRBV28 and TRBJ2-5; possible D gene TRBD2, 6 bases. Material: PBMCs. This TCR was sampled from a woman between 18 and 30 years old in good health. The CDR3 coding sequence is TGTGCCAGCATGTCTCCAGCTAGCGCCCTCGGGGAGACCCAGTACTCC. Its protein product is CASMSPASALGETQYS.